In its sample, the clone carrying this T cell receptor beta chain was seen a few times. CDR3 length: 16 amino acids. The germline V gene has CDR1 SGHTA and CDR2 FQGNSA. Germline trimming cut 2 bases from V and 7 bases from J; bases unmatched to any gene: 4. Original handling: Reference gene primer amplification yielded estimated nucleated cell counts. The data were produced by immunoSEQ multiplex PCR, yet TCRdb's version contains in-frame clones alone and is incomplete. V and J calls and clone size are those listed in that table; D and trimming were worked out from the DNA. This table has approximately 94,000 clones, about 80% appearing once. This sample is drawn from a study of blood T cell repertoires in COVID-19. Study overall: Italy, Spain and the United States were the sources of the convalescent and acute COVID-19 samples.

What was sequenced was peripheral blood. The chain has TRBV7-2 and TRBJ2-1, with 14 bases that match TRBD2. The sequence derives from a woman aged 70-85 years with acute or convalescent COVID-19. The CDR3 nucleotides read TGTGCCAGCAGCTTATGGACTAGCGGGGGGCGTAATGAGCAGTTCTTC. Protein sequence: CASSLWTSGGRNEQFF. Full variable domain (missing parts from reference TRBV7-2 and TRBJ2-1): GAGVSQSPSNKVTEKGKDVELRCDPISGHTALYWYRQSLGQGLEFLIYFQGNSAPDKSGLPSDRFSAERTGGSVSTLTIQRTQQEDSAVYLCASSLWTSGGRNEQFFGPGTRLTVL.